One and the same sample provided the 2 T cell receptor beta chains below, sequenced in a study of T cell responses to AZD1222 COVID-19 vaccine. Measured with immunoSEQ multiplex PCR; TCRdb has only the in-frame clones, and not every one. The sample consists of around 120,000 clones, around 89% of them appearing once. The sequencing used peripheral blood, collected on day 0 of AZD1222 vaccination. All receptors derive from an adult in good health.

This clone appeared once. J is TRBJ2-3 and V is TRBV12-3 or TRBV12-4, with TRBD2 as a possible D gene (6 bases). The CDR3 is 11 residues long. The V end lost 2 bases, the J end lost 9 bases, and 6 bases lay between the germline ends. The DNA of the CDR3 is TGTGCCAGCAGTTTAAGCGGGACGCAGTATTTT. It specifies CASSLSGTQYF.

This chain uses TRBV6-1 with TRBJ1-6; D gene unclear. Trimming took off 2 bases at V and 14 bases at J, with 22 bases between the two ends. The CDR3 consists of 16 residues. Looked up from germline, CDR1 is MNHNS and CDR2 is SASEGT. This CDR3 is CASSEFRAVQTVSLHF. The CDR3 DNA follows: TGTGCCAGCAGTGAATTTCGTGCGGTCCAGACCGTCTCCCTCCACTTT.